Shown below are 5 T cell receptor beta chains from a single sample sequenced in a study of a mutant IDH1 vaccine in newly diagnosed glioma. Described time point: week 5, during vaccination. It was 300 ug of mutant IDH1 20-mer peptide that made up each vaccine dose, given with topical imiquimod. These receptors are not linked to any known antigen. Sequenced by immunoSEQ multiplex PCR; TCRdb stores in-frame clones only, minus some. The sample shows over 50,000 clones, 85% to 90% of them seen only once. The specimen comprised PBMCs, sampled from a glioma patient whose treatment included an IDH1 peptide vaccine. The receptors stem from a woman aged 40 to 50 with glioma.

The chain has TRBV11-2 and TRBJ1-2, with D possibly matching TRBD1 (5 bases). The germline gives CDR1 SGHAT, CDR2 FQNNGV. V lost 2 bases, J lost 7 bases, and 17 bases lay in between. The CDR3 runs to 15 residues. The CDR3 loop reads CASSLREAGRLGYTF. The CDR3 DNA reads TGTGCCAGCAGCTTAAGGGAAGCAGGGAGGCTTGGCTACACCTTC.

DNA for the CDR3: TGCAGTGCTGAAGTTTTGGGGGGGCAGTACTTC. It codes for CSAEVLGGQYF. This sequence joins TRBV20-1 and TRBJ2-7; weak D call: TRBD2 (6 bases). Germline V gene sequence: CDR1 DFQATT, CDR2 SNEGSKA (reference sequence). Trimming pared 5 bases from V and 9 bases from J, leaving 14 bases between. The CDR3 contains 11 residues.

This chain uses TRBV4-1 with TRBJ1-1; D might be TRBD1 (6 bases). The CDR3 totals 18 residues. The germline V gene has CDR1 MGHRA and CDR2 YSYEKL. Trimming removed 0 bases from V and 1 base from J, with 18 bases in between. The CDR3 reads CASSQDPRQVKRNTEAFF. Here the CDR3 DNA reads TGCGCCAGCAGCCAAGATCCCCGACAGGTGAAGAGGAACACTGAAGCTTTCTTT.

This chain connects TRBV12-5 to TRBJ2-1, with 7 bases aligning to TRBD1. Per the germline V gene, CDR1 is LGHNT and CDR2 is FRNRAP. The CDR3 sequence is 14 residues long. V trimming: 8 bases; J trimming: 1 base; junction bases outside the gene matches: 5. In nucleotides, the CDR3 is TGTGCTAGTCGAGGGGGACAGTCCTACAATGAGCAGTTCTTC. Protein sequence: CASRGGQSYNEQFF.

The chain recombines TRBV29-1 with TRBJ1-2, with 9 bases that match TRBD1. The trim removed 5 bases at V and 7 bases at J, leaving 8 bases unmatched. CDR1 is SQVTM and CDR2 is ANQGSEA in the germline V gene. CDR3 length: 13 amino acids. The CDR3 coding sequence is TGCAGCGTTTTCGGGACAGGGAGGAGTGGCTACACCTTC. Protein sequence: CSVFGTGRSGYTF.